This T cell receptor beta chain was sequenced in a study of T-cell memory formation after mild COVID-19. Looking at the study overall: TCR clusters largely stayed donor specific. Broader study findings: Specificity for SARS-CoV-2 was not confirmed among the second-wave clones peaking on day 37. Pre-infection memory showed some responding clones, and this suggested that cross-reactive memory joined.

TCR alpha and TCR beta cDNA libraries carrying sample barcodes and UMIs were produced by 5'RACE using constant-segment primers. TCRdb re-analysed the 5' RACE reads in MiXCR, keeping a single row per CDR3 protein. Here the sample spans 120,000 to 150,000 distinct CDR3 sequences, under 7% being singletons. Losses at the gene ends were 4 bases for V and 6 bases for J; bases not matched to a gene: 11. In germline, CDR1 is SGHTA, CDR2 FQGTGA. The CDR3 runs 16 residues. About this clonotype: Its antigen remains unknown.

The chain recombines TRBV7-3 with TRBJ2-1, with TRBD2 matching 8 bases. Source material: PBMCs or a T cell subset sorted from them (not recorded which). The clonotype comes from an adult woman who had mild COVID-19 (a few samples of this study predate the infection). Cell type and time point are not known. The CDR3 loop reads CASSSRTGTRVNEQFF. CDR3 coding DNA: TGTGCCAGCAGCTCGCGGACCGGGACTAGAGTCAATGAGCAGTTCTTC. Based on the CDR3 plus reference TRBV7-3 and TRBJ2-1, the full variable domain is GAGVSQTPSNKVTEKGKYVELRCDPISGHTALYWYRQSLGQGPEFLIYFQGTGAADDSGLPNDRFFAVRPEGSVSTLKIQRTERGDSAVYLCASSSRTGTRVNEQFFGPGTRLTVL.